The 17 T cell receptor beta chains below come from one sample, sequenced in a study of shared clonotypes between healthy human individuals. Data came from immunoSEQ multiplex PCR; TCRdb stores just in-frame clones and leaves some out. The sample contains approximately 2.3 million clones, 80% to 95% of which appear only once. The sample comprised naive CD4+ T cells from PBMCs. Subset in this sample: CD45RA+ positively selected. Every receptor here comes from a man aged 18 to 29 in good health. Some clones in this sample may be carry-over from other donors' samples.

This clone was detected only once. An end of the junction does not agree with germline; a read error may underlie this. V and J are TRBV5-1 and TRBJ2-5; 8 nucleotides agree with TRBD1. The CDR3 consists of 14 residues. Germline CDR1 SGHRS, CDR2 YFSETQ. This CDR3 is CASSSQGQAESQYF. CDR3 bases: TGCGCCAGCAGCTCTCAGGGACAGGCAGAGTCCCAGTACTTC.

As for this clone: This specimen includes other DNA sequences encoding the same CDR3. CDR3 DNA sequence: TGTGCCAGTAGTATACAGGGGGCCCGAAGAGAGACCCAGTACTTC. It translates to CASSIQGARRETQYF. The genes are TRBV19 and TRBJ2-5; 8 bases align to TRBD1. Germline trimming cut 2 bases from V and 4 bases from J; bases unmatched to any gene: 6. CDR3 length: 15 amino acids. From germline, CDR1 is LNHDA and CDR2 SQIVND (reference sequence).

This chain uses TRBV30 with TRBJ2-5, with D uncertain. This CDR3 has 13 amino acids. V shed 1 base and J shed 1 base, with 7 bases lying between them. Germline values: CDR1 GTSNPN, CDR2 SVGIG (reference sequence). CDR3 bases: TGTGCCTGGAGTGAAAGTACCCAAGAGACCCAGTACTTC. This encodes CAWSESTQETQYF.

The chain employs TRBV4-2 and TRBJ2-5, with 7 bases that match TRBD2. The J segment lost 5 bases and the V segment lost 1 base, leaving 13 bases of the junction unmatched. The CDR3 loop spans 17 amino acids. Germline CDR1 LGHNA, CDR2 YNFKEQ. The CDR3 is CASSQAPLAAVGETQYF. CDR3 bases: TGTGCCAGCAGCCAAGCACCCCTAGCGGCGGTCGGTGAGACCCAGTACTTC.

The rearrangement joins TRBV2 to TRBJ1-2; 8 bases map to TRBD1. After removal of 4 bases from V and 8 bases from J, the junction contained 6 bases not matched to a gene. The CDR3 loop spans 13 amino acids. The germline gives CDR1 SNHLY, CDR2 FYNNEI. This CDR3 is CASSADRVGGYTF. The CDR3 bases are TGTGCCAGCAGTGCGGACAGGGTGGGAGGCTACACCTTC.

This chain links TRBV5-6 with TRBJ2-3, with D possibly matching TRBD2 (6 bases). CDR1 SGHDT and CDR2 YYEEEE come from the germline V gene. V was trimmed by 2 bases and J by 5 bases, leaving 12 bases between them. CDR3 length: 14 residues. CDR3 residues: CASSLNGRRDTQYF. The CDR3 region has the DNA TGTGCCAGCAGCTTAAACGGGAGACGAGATACGCAGTATTTT.

CDR3 in amino acids: CASSLGPARYEQYF. The CDR3 bases are TGCGCCAGCAGCTTGGGACCTGCCCGCTACGAGCAGTACTTC. V usage is TRBV5-1 and J usage is TRBJ2-7, with D hard to call. Germline-derived CDR1 and CDR2 are SGHRS and YFSETQ. The CDR3 consists of 14 residues. V lost 0 bases and J lost 3, with 10 bases in between.

The chain has TRBV9 and TRBJ2-5; D ambiguous. CDR1 is SGDLS and CDR2 is YYNGEE in the germline V gene. The CDR3 extends over 15 amino acids. Trimming left V 0 bases short and J 0 bases short, with 9 bases between. The CDR3 sequence is CASSVGPHHQETQYF. In DNA form, the CDR3 reads TGTGCCAGCAGCGTAGGTCCTCACCACCAAGAGACCCAGTACTTC.

The chain uses TRBV11-2 and TRBJ2-1; 13 bases align to TRBD2. CDR1 is SGHAT, CDR2 FQNNGV, per germline. Trimming took 4 bases from V and 9 from J; bases not matched to a gene: 9. The CDR3 has 16 residues. CDR3 residues: CASSSRTSGSRGEQFF. The CDR3 DNA sequence: TGTGCCAGCAGCTCGCGGACTAGCGGGAGCCGGGGTGAGCAGTTCTTC.

This sequence joins TRBV6-6 and TRBJ2-1, with D unclear. Germline-derived CDR1 and CDR2 are MNHNY and SVGAGI (reference sequence). V gave up 0 bases and J gave up 8 bases, with 11 bases separating them. The CDR3 length is 14 residues. The CDR3 reads CASSYSKPGDEQFF. The DNA for the CDR3 is TGTGCCAGCAGTTACTCGAAACCAGGCGATGAGCAGTTCTTC.

The chain has TRBV2 and TRBJ2-1, with D possibly matching TRBD2 (5 bases). Germline V gene lookup returns CDR1 SNHLY and CDR2 FYNNEI. V lost 6 bases and J 10 bases, leaving 10 bases between the germline ends. This CDR3 spans 11 amino acids. DNA for the CDR3: TGTGCCAGCAGGTCGAGCGGAGAGCAGTTCTTC. This codes for CASRSSGEQFF.

V usage is TRBV2 and J usage is TRBJ1-2; D remains ambiguous. V was pared by 4 bases and J by 8 bases, with 8 bases between. Germline V gene sequence: CDR1 SNHLY, CDR2 FYNNEI. The CDR3 has 11 residues. CDR3 amino acids: CASSAGEGYTF. DNA for the CDR3: TGTGCCAGCAGTGCTGGTGAAGGCTACACCTTC.

The rearrangement links TRBV28 to TRBJ2-7, with D possibly matching TRBD2 (6 bases). CDR3 length: 14 amino acids. Trimming stripped 6 bases from V and 3 bases from J, with 15 bases between. The germline V gene has CDR1 MDHEN and CDR2 SYDVKM. The CDR3 nucleotides read TGTGCCAGCAGCCCCCCGGGACTGCGCTACGAGCAGTACTTC. Translated, it gives CASSPPGLRYEQYF.

The CDR3 loop is CASNPGEATGELFF. CDR3 DNA sequence: TGTGCCAGCAACCCGGGGGAGGCCACCGGGGAGCTGTTTTTT. V usage is TRBV9 and J usage is TRBJ2-2; D possibly corresponds to TRBD2 (6 bases). In germline, CDR1 is SGDLS, CDR2 YYNGEE. Trimming took 6 bases from V and 4 from J, leaving 13 bases between them. The CDR3 has 14 amino acids.

This chain uses TRBV5-1 with TRBJ2-7; 9 positions match TRBD2. CDR3 length: 16 amino acids. V trimming: 4 bases; J trimming: 1 base; junction bases outside the gene matches: 9. Germline lookup yields CDR1 SGHRS and CDR2 YFSETQ. CDR3 protein: CASSIDSGSGSYEQYF. The CDR3 DNA is TGCGCCAGCAGCATCGATAGCGGGAGCGGATCCTACGAGCAGTACTTC.

The rearrangement uses TRBV19 and TRBJ1-2; D is perhaps TRBD1 (6 bases). Trimming left V 3 bases short and J 1 base short, with 9 bases between. The CDR3 contains 14 residues. CDR1 and CDR2 (germline): LNHDA, SQIVND (reference sequence). For the CDR3, the DNA is TGTGCCAGTAGTATTGACAGGAGTAACTATGGCTACACCTTC. It is translated as CASSIDRSNYGYTF.

This clone occurred a few times. The J gene is TRBJ1-2, the V gene TRBV7-3; the D gene is possibly TRBD1 (5 bases). The ends were cut back, 3 bases at V and 7 bases at J, with 12 bases in the middle. Germline V gene lookup returns CDR1 SGHTA and CDR2 FQGTGA. The CDR3 runs to 13 residues. The CDR3 nucleotides read TGTGCCAGCAGCTTGACAGATCGGTCTGGCTACACCTTC. This translates into CASSLTDRSGYTF.